This T cell receptor (beta chain) was sequenced during a study of blood T cell repertoires in COVID-19. On the study more broadly: Donors in the United States, Italy and Spain gave samples during acute or convalescent COVID-19. From T cells, B-cell-depleted T cells, or PBMCs came the material, which was cDNA or gDNA.

Original handling: It was from reference gene primer amplification that nucleated cell counts were estimated. Produced via immunoSEQ multiplex PCR; TCRdb's table is partial and in-frame only. The V and J calls and clone size come from that table; D and trimming were worked out from the DNA. The sample has 140,000 or so clones, 70% to 90% seen once; the top ten hold less than 3%. The TCR was taken from a man in his fifties or sixties with acute or convalescent COVID-19. The material sequenced was peripheral blood.

CDR3 residues: CASSQGNSYEQYF. Here the CDR3 DNA reads TGTGCCAGCAGCCAAGGTAACTCCTACGAGCAGTACTTC. V and J are TRBV3-1 (or the pseudogene TRBV3-2) and TRBJ2-7; unclear D gene. CDR1 LGHDT and CDR2 YNNKEL come from the germline V gene (reference sequence). The CDR3 sequence is 13 residues long. V lost 1 base to trimming and J lost 0 bases, with 4 bases between them.